This TCR beta chain was recovered during a study of T cells after yellow fever vaccination. A word on this clonotype: Its antigen is as yet unknown.

Trimming cost V 5 bases and J 2 bases, with 13 bases left between them. The CDR3 extends over 16 amino acids. Germline CDR1 is MDHEN and CDR2 is SYDVKM. Findings of the study overall: Most clones from primary vaccination were detected again post-booster (around 95% CD4, 88% CD8). A small share of clonotypes appeared in both CD4 and CD8 compartments.

One entry per CDR3 protein results from TCRdb running MiXCR on the 5' RACE reads. The sample lists approximately 300,000 distinct CDR3 sequences; roughly 9.4% were seen once. This receptor was identified in a man aged 18 to 35 who received the YFV17D yellow fever vaccine. The gene calls are TRBV28 and TRBJ2-6; D is possibly TRBD1 (6 bases). Sequenced material: PBMCs, taken on the day of the first yellow fever vaccination. This chain's CDR3 is CASSIPPGAGANVLTF. The CDR3 DNA reads as TGTGCCAGCAGTATCCCCCCAGGGGCTGGGGCCAACGTCCTGACTTTC.